This T cell receptor beta chain derives from a study of identical twins. Template switching, a step in the protocol, added a universal primer site, and cDNA carried unique molecular identifiers. TCRdb passed the 5' RACE reads through MiXCR, listing each CDR3 protein once. The sample includes 400,000 or so distinct CDR3 sequences, roughly 9% seen only once; the top ten take over 7%. At least ten counts were recorded for this clonotype. Its cognate antigen is unknown. This CDR3 region has 14 residues. Germline V gene data show CDR1 as SQVTM and CDR2 as ANQGSEA. Between the trimmed V and J ends, which lost 5 bases and 4 bases, there was a span of 15 bases. General study points: Twins' excess sharing was less marked for out-of-frame beta sequences. Cross-sectional statistics, not tracking of the same donors, supported the conclusions.

The sample comprised naive T cells sorted from blood. This clonotype originated in a woman in her fifties or sixties in good health. The chain uses TRBV29-1 and TRBJ2-1; a possible D gene is TRBD1 (5 bases). The CDR3 reads CSVQGSFLYNEQFF. The CDR3, as DNA: TGCAGCGTTCAGGGATCCTTTTTATACAATGAGCAGTTCTTC.